The T cell receptor (beta chain) described here comes from a study of cytomegalovirus exposure and HLA in healthy donors. Findings of the study overall: The authors excluded some V segments, including TRBV6-2 and TRBV6-3, as indistinguishable. Most TCR sequences showed up rarely, but some public TCRs showed up in many donors. Most TCR beta V segments were productive about 87% or about 30% of the time in an earlier analysis.

Germline values: CDR1 SGHTA, CDR2 FQGTGA. CDR3 length: 17 residues. Trimming shortened V by 5 bases and J by 0 bases, and 17 bases separated the two germline ends. The PCR used 60 Vbeta and 13 Jbeta primers. Using immunoSEQ multiplex PCR, the repertoire was profiled, and TCRdb retains in-frame clones only, with some absent. Among 120,000 or so clones, approximately 69% were seen once, and the ten largest hold under 4.5%. Notes on this clone: Its antigen is undetermined.

Sequencing was performed on PBMCs. The sequence derives from a man aged 40-49 years in good health and CMV-seropositive. V usage is TRBV7-3 and J usage is TRBJ2-1, with a weak D call TRBD2 (6 bases). The CDR3 DNA sequence: TGTGCCAGCAGCCGACCCCAGGGAGCGGGCTCCTACAATGAGCAGTTCTTC. Protein: CASSRPQGAGSYNEQFF.